This T cell receptor (beta chain) was recorded in a study of cytomegalovirus exposure and HLA in healthy donors. Study results and caveats: Looking again later, the authors saw that most CMV-associated TCR beta chains seemed HLA-restricted.

Points on this clone: The antigen is undetermined.

The V gene's germline CDR1 is MGHDK and CDR2 SYGVNS. There are 14 residues in the CDR3. Trimming took off 3 bases at V and 7 bases at J, with 15 bases between the two ends. 60 Vbeta and 13 Jbeta primers were used in PCR. Data came from immunoSEQ multiplex PCR; TCRdb stores just in-frame clones and leaves some out. This table has 150,000 to 200,000 clones, almost 85% appearing once. This rearrangement joins TRBV25-1 to TRBJ2-5; tentatively, D is TRBD2 (5 bases). The clonotype originates from a girl aged 10-17 years in good health and CMV-seropositive. Specimen: PBMCs. CDR3 loop: CASSDPLVYWTQYF. The CDR3 DNA sequence: TGTGCCAGCAGTGACCCACTAGTTTACTGGACCCAGTACTTC.